This TCR beta chain was captured in a study of blood T cell repertoires in COVID-19. Study-wide context: Researchers got acute and convalescent COVID-19 samples from the United States, Italy and Spain. From T cells, B-cell-depleted T cells, or PBMCs came the material, which was cDNA or gDNA.

This CDR3 contains 13 residues. Trimming stripped 1 base from V and 6 bases from J, with 10 bases between. CDR1 is LGHNT, CDR2 FRNRAP, per germline. Researchers sorted participants into cohorts using their self-reported clinical history. Study processing details: Researchers report that nucleated cell counts were estimated from reference gene primer amplification. Assay: immunoSEQ multiplex PCR; the TCRdb copy retains only in-frame clones and omits some. The V and J calls and the clone size are those of that table, but D and trimming were determined from the DNA. The table has 250,000 to 300,000 clones, 91% seen once.

The chain uses TRBV12-5 and TRBJ2-7; D unresolved. The sequencing input was PBMCs or T cells enriched from blood (not recorded which). This sequence originates from a human donor in a cohort exposed to, infected with or recovered from COVID-19 (not recorded which). The donor label of this sample is uncertain. Written as DNA, the CDR3 is TGTGCTAGTGGTTTGGGCCCCAACGGCGAGCAGTACTTC. It encodes CASGLGPNGEQYF.